This T cell receptor (beta chain) is from a study of T cells in Graves' hyperthyroidism and ophthalmopathy. What was amplified from RNA transcripts were TCR beta CDR3 regions. In the first-round RT-PCR of the TCR CDR3, the HTBI primer set was used. TCRdb reprocessed the multiplex PCR reads with MiXCR, giving one entry per CDR3 protein. The sample lists about 580,000 distinct CDR3 sequences; about 43% were seen once. Trimming pared 0 bases from V and 4 bases from J, leaving 6 bases between. The CDR3 extends over 13 amino acids. The V gene's germline CDR1 is KGHSH and CDR2 LQKENI. The chain is built from TRBV18 and TRBJ2-5, with D unclear. Input material: peripheral blood or thyroid tissue (not recorded which). This TCR came from a woman under 30 with Graves' hyperthyroidism. DNA for the CDR3: TGTGCCAGCTCACCACCGTCTACAGAGACCCAGTACTTC. Translating it yields CASSPPSTETQYF.